Below are 7 T cell receptor beta chains sequenced from a single sample in a study of early T cells in non-severe SARS-CoV-2 infection. TCRdb fed the 5' RACE reads into MiXCR, producing one record per CDR3 protein. The table shows more than 85,000 distinct CDR3 sequences, with 10% to 15% occurring only once. This specimen consisted of whole blood, obtained at baseline. The source is an adult who was a healthcare worker with PCR-confirmed SARS-CoV-2 infection or an uninfected control (not recorded which).

This clonotype was observed a few times. The chain couples TRBV10-3 to TRBJ1-5; a weak D match, TRBD1 (5 bases). Germline CDR1 is ENHRY and CDR2 is SYGVKD. Trimming shortened V by 10 bases and J by 5 bases, and 15 bases separated the two germline ends. The CDR3 runs to 13 residues. CDR3 DNA sequence: TGTGCCACCCGAGCGTTGGGGGATCAGCCCCAGCATTTT. Translated: CATRALGDQPQHF.

This clonotype occurred a few times. The genes are TRBV6-6 and TRBJ2-3; tentative D call: TRBD2 (5 bases). The CDR3 spans 11 residues. Trimming took 7 bases from V and 11 from J, leaving 13 bases between them. The germline CDR1 and CDR2 sequences are MNHNY and SVGAGI (reference sequence). CDR3 sequence reads: CASTLAGVQYF. CDR3 DNA sequence: TGTGCCAGCACCCTTGCGGGTGTGCAGTATTTT.

This clonotype has only a few counts. The chain employs TRBV7-6 and TRBJ2-3; D may match TRBD1 or TRBD2 (5 bases each). Trimming took off 3 bases at V and 2 bases at J, with 18 bases between the two ends. This CDR3 is 17 amino acids long. The germline gives CDR1 SGHVS, CDR2 FNYEAQ. The DNA of the CDR3 is TGTGCCAGCAGCTTGGGGGTGGGATTTCCGGACACAGATACGCAGTATTTT. Its translation is CASSLGVGFPDTDTQYF.

The sample holds a few counts of this clonotype. This rearrangement joins TRBV9 to TRBJ2-2; 8 positions agree with TRBD1. Trimming took 0 bases from V and 5 from J; bases not matched to a gene: 6. Germline loops: CDR1 SGDLS, CDR2 YYNGEE. The CDR3 spans 16 residues. For the CDR3, the DNA is TGTGCCAGCAGCGTAGGTTCAGGGGGCCGGACCGGGGAGCTGTTTTTT. It translates to CASSVGSGGRTGELFF.

V usage is TRBV6-1 and J usage is TRBJ2-7; the match to TRBD2 covers 12 bases. The CDR3 totals 15 residues. CDR1 is MNHNS, CDR2 SASEGT, per germline. V was clipped by 6 bases and J by 6 bases; unmatched bases: 9. CDR3 in DNA: TGTGCCAGCAGGCAGACTAGCGGGGGTTCGTTCGAGCAGTACTTC. This codes for CASRQTSGGSFEQYF.

The genes are TRBV7-2 and TRBJ1-1; D is undetermined. The germline V gene has CDR1 SGHTA and CDR2 FQGNSA. Trimming took 5 bases from V and 6 from J, leaving 19 bases between them. The CDR3 covers 15 residues. The CDR3, as DNA: TGTGCCAGCAGCCCCCAATGGACGGCAGGACCTGAAGCTTTCTTT. This translates into CASSPQWTAGPEAFF. The whole variable domain, remainder taken from reference TRBV7-2 and TRBJ1-1, is GAGVSQSPSNKVTEKGKDVELRCDPISGHTALYWYRQSLGQGLEFLIYFQGNSAPDKSGLPSDRFSAERTGGSVSTLTIQRTQQEDSAVYLCASSPQWTAGPEAFFGQGTRLTVV.

A few counts support this clonotype. This chain joins TRBV28 and TRBJ1-2, with D unclear. The length of the CDR3 is 13 residues. Germline V lookup: CDR1 MDHEN, CDR2 SYDVKM. Deletions cut 8 bases from V and 2 bases from J, with 12 bases between. The CDR3 bases are TGTGCCAGCGGACTACCTCAAAACTATGGCTACACCTTC. Amino acid sequence: CASGLPQNYGYTF.